This T cell receptor (beta chain) derives from a study of OX40 agonist ivuxolimab in advanced cancers. Study results and caveats: The study observed clonal expansion of CD4+ and CD8+ blood T cells by week 6 at 0.1 to 3.0 mg/kg.

V lost 7 bases, J lost 2 bases, and 11 bases lay in between. The CDR3 sequence is 13 residues long. CDR1 SGHAT and CDR2 FQDESV come from the germline V gene (reference sequence). Points on this clone: Its antigen is as yet unknown.

Produced via immunoSEQ multiplex PCR; TCRdb's table is partial and in-frame only. Among around 80,000 clones listed, less than 85% were seen once. The J gene is TRBJ2-5, the V gene TRBV11-1; no clear D gene. The source of this sequence is an adult with an advanced solid tumor such as melanoma, head and neck, liver or kidney cancer. Sequences were derived from CD4+ or CD8+ T cells sorted from blood, sampled in a trial of the OX40 agonist ivuxolimab. CDR3 sequence reads: CASKLDGQETQYF. The CDR3 DNA reads as TGTGCCAGCAAACTGGACGGACAAGAGACCCAGTACTTC.